The T cell receptor (beta chain) described here comes from a study of PD-1 blockade in classical Hodgkin lymphoma. This clone was counted once. Patients all relapsed after autologous stem cell transplantation, and there was variation in brentuximab vedotin exposure. The CDR3 sequence is 16 residues long. Germline CDR1 is SGHTA and CDR2 is FQGNSA. V was cut by 7 bases and J by 8 bases, with 21 bases left in between. Assay used: immunoSEQ multiplex PCR; TCRdb lists only in-frame clones, some missing. Of roughly 100,000 clones in the sample, roughly 90% were seen once. Sequenced material: peripheral blood mononuclear cells (PBMCs), taken before the second cycle of nivolumab. V is TRBV7-2 and J is TRBJ1-6; D not resolved. The clonotype comes from a human donor with classical Hodgkin lymphoma. The CDR3 spells CASTANGGWTDSPLHF. The CDR3 DNA is TGTGCCAGCACCGCTAATGGCGGTTGGACGGATTCACCCCTCCACTTT.